Listed below are T cell receptor beta chains from one sample, sequenced in a study of graft-versus-host responses after intestinal transplantation. The repertoire was sequenced with immunoSEQ multiplex PCR; TCRdb's copy has only in-frame clones and lacks some. The table records 49,000 or so clones, around 93% of them present only once. The specimen was PBMCs, collected roughly 760 days after a first intestinal transplant, on the day of a second. Source of these receptors: a human patient who received an intestinal transplant, so some T cells may come from the graft donor. CDR3s include the opening cysteine and the closing phenylalanine or tryptophan. D genes are given only for firm matches. Size values are once, few and many counts, or a class for expanded clones, and some rows have none.

once,TRBD1,TRBJ2-3,TRBV7-7,TGTGCTAGCAGCTTGGACAGGGCAGATACGCAGTATTTT,CASSLDRADTQYF
-,-,TRBJ2-7,TRBV6-5,TGTGCCAGCAGTTACTCTGGTCCAAACTCCTACGAGCAGTACTTC,CASSYSGPNSYEQYF
-,-,TRBJ2-1,TRBV4-1,TGCGCCAGCAGCCAAAAAGCTGGAGTTGAGCAGTTCTTC,CASSQKAGVEQFF
-,-,TRBJ1-1,TRBV30,TGTGCCTGGCTCAGGGATCGGTCTGAAGCTTTCTTT,CAWLRDRSEAFF
-,-,TRBJ1-1,TRBV6-5,TGTGCCAGCAGTTACTCGAGGAAGAACACTGAAGCTTTCTTT,CASSYSRKNTEAFF
once,-,TRBJ2-4,TRBV12-5,TGTGCTAGTGGACTGGGACGGGCGGAAAACATTCAGTACTTC,CASGLGRAENIQYF
-,TRBD2,TRBJ2-7,TRBV6-5,TGTGCCAGCAGTTACTCGACTAGCGGGAGCTACGAGCAGTACTTC,CASSYSTSGSYEQYF
-,-,TRBJ2-2,TRBV9,TGTGCCAACTACCGATGGCGGTACTACTCCAGAAACACCGGGGAGCTGTTTTTT,CANYRWRYYSRNTGELFF
-,TRBD2,TRBJ2-1,TRBV5-1,TGCGCCAGCAGCATCCAGACTAGCACCAATGAGCAGTTCTTC,CASSIQTSTNEQFF
-,-,TRBJ1-5,TRBV28,TGTGCCAGTGGGAGCAATCAGCCCCAGCATTTT,CASGSNQPQHF
-,-,TRBJ1-5,TRBV4-1,TGCGCCAGCAGCCCACGAGAAGGGAATCAGCCCCAGCATTTT,CASSPREGNQPQHF
once,-,TRBJ1-6,TRBV5-1,TGCGCCAGCAGCTTCGGGGCTTCAGGGTCACCCCTCCACTTT,CASSFGASGSPLHF
-,TRBD1,TRBJ2-7,TRBV5-8,TGTGCCAGCAGCTTGGGGGACAGGGGCCACGAGCAGTACTTC,CASSLGDRGHEQYF
-,-,TRBJ1-5,TRBV28,TGTGCCAGCAGGCTCCGGAGGTATAGCAATCAGCCCCAGCATTTT,CASRLRRYSNQPQHF
-,TRBD2,TRBJ2-1,TRBV7-9,TGTGCCAGTAGCCCCACCCTCCTGTTTAGCGGGAGTCGGGATGAGCAGTTCTTC,CASSPTLLFSGSRDEQFF
-,-,TRBJ2-5,TRBV20-1,TGCAGTGCTAGAAGGCAAGAGACCCAGTACTTC,CSARRQETQYF
-,-,TRBJ1-1,TRBV19,TGTGCCAGTAGTATAGTAGGATGGGAACGGGACACTGAAGCTTTCTTT,CASSIVGWERDTEAFF
once,TRBD2,TRBJ2-3,TRBV27,TGTGCCAGCAGTTTATTAGCGGGGACCGCTGGCGGTACGCAGTATTTT,CASSLLAGTAGGTQYF
-,-,TRBJ2-7,TRBV30,TGTGCCTGGAGTGTTTTGGGGGCTCGGGAGCAGTACTTC,CAWSVLGAREQYF
-,TRBD2,TRBJ2-3,TRBV6-4,TGTGCCAGCAGTGAGGGGCGGGAGGTATCGGATACGCAGTATTTT,CASSEGREVSDTQYF
-,-,TRBJ2-2,TRBV7-3,TGTGCCAGCAGCCCGAACACCGGGGAGCTGTTTTTT,CASSPNTGELFF
once,TRBD1,TRBJ2-2,TRBV2,TGTGCCAGCAGTGAACAGGGGGCCGGGGAGCTGTTTTTT,CASSEQGAGELFF
-,TRBD2,TRBJ2-7,TRBV9,TGTGCCAGCAGCGAGGGGGGGACTAGCGGTTCCTACGAGCAGTACTTC,CASSEGGTSGSYEQYF
-,TRBD1,TRBJ2-3,TRBV30,TGTGCCTGGAGTGCAGGAGACAGGGTGACCGATACGCAGTATTTT,CAWSAGDRVTDTQYF
-,TRBD2,TRBJ2-3,TRBV9,TGTGCCAGCAGCGTTGGGGGGAGGGCCCCCACAGATACGCAGTATTTT,CASSVGGRAPTDTQYF
-,TRBD1,TRBJ1-6,TRBV29-1,TGCAGCGTTGAAATTGACAGGGGATCACCCCTCCACTTT,CSVEIDRGSPLHF
-,TRBD2,TRBJ2-2,TRBV2,TGTGCCAGCAGTGAGGGACTAGCGGGAGCCTCGGTCACCGGGGAGCTGTTTTTT,CASSEGLAGASVTGELFF
-,-,TRBJ1-5,TRBV21-1,TGTGCCAGCAGCAGAGTTATTGGGACCGAGGGGAATCAGCCCCAGCATTTT,CASSRVIGTEGNQPQHF
-,-,TRBJ1-1,TRBV7-9,TGTGCCAGCAGCTTAGAGGGGGGCAACGGTCAGATAGCTTTCTTT,CASSLEGGNGQIAFF
-,TRBD1,TRBJ2-1,TRBV5-4,TGTGCCAGCAGCCGCTTGGGGGGTGGGACAGGGGTCAATGAGCAGTTCTTC,CASSRLGGGTGVNEQFF
-,TRBD1,TRBJ2-7,TRBV27,TGTGCCAGCAGTTTTAGACAGGGAAACGAGCAGTACTTC,CASSFRQGNEQYF
-,-,TRBJ2-7,TRBV6-6,TGTGCCAGCAGTTACTCGGGACCCTACGAGCAGTACTTC,CASSYSGPYEQYF
-,TRBD2,TRBJ2-3,TRBV15,TGTGCCACCAGCAGCGACGGGACTATCCGTATTGCGGATACGCAGTATTTT,CATSSDGTIRIADTQYF
-,-,TRBJ2-5,TRBV11-2,TGTGCCAGCAGCTTAGACCAGACCCAGTACTTC,CASSLDQTQYF
-,-,TRBJ2-1,TRBV9,TGTGCCAGCAGCGAGACAGAAGATGAGCAGTTCTTC,CASSETEDEQFF
-,-,TRBJ1-1,TRBV19,TGTGCCAGTAGTATACCCGGCCTCGGGATACCGAACACTGAAGCTTTCTTT,CASSIPGLGIPNTEAFF
-,-,TRBJ1-1,TRBV25-1,TGTGCCAGCAGTGAATCTGGGAAAGAAGCTTTCTTT,CASSESGKEAFF
-,-,TRBJ2-3,TRBV7-9,TGTGCCAGCAGCTTGACGGCCAAGCAAACCCCGCAGTATTTT,CASSLTAKQTPQYF
-,-,TRBJ2-5,TRBV29-1,TGCAGCGTTGGCATACCCTTTAGGGAGTGGGCCCAGTACTTC,CSVGIPFREWAQYF
-,TRBD1,TRBJ2-7,TRBV30,TGTGCCTGGAGGGGGACAGGGACGACAATCCACTACGAGCAGTACTTC,CAWRGTGTTIHYEQYF
once,TRBD2,TRBJ2-1,TRBV7-2,TGTGCCAGCAGCTCATGGGCGGGAGTCGACAATGAGCAGTTCTTC,CASSSWAGVDNEQFF
-,-,TRBJ1-1,TRBV11-1,TGTGCCAGCAGCCTTCTGGGGCCCACTGAAGCTTTCTTT,CASSLLGPTEAFF
-,-,TRBJ1-3,TRBV28,TGTGCCAGCAGTCCCTTGCAGGGTGGTGGAAACACCATATATTTT,CASSPLQGGGNTIYF
few,-,TRBJ1-3,TRBV6-1,TGTGCCAGCAGTGAGGGCAGCTCTGGAAACACCATATATTTT,CASSEGSSGNTIYF
-,TRBD1,TRBJ1-1,TRBV7-3,TGTGCCAGCAGTCGAGCTCCGGGACAGGGGAACGCTTTCTTT,CASSRAPGQGNAFF
-,TRBD1,TRBJ2-7,TRBV28,TGTGCCAGCAACTGGGACAGGAGCTCCTACGAGCAGTACTTC,CASNWDRSSYEQYF
-,-,TRBJ1-1,TRBV7-9,TGTGCCGGAACCAAGTCTGGGGACCCACTTCTCGGGGCTTTCTTT,CAGTKSGDPLLGAFF